This T cell receptor beta chain was retrieved from a study of cytomegalovirus exposure and HLA in healthy donors. PCR used 60 Vbeta primers and 13 Jbeta primers. Produced via immunoSEQ multiplex PCR; TCRdb's table is partial and in-frame only. The table has approximately 180,000 clones, about 80% seen once; the top ten hold around 7.2%. Trimming at V came to 0 bases and at J to 0 bases, leaving 7 bases not matched to a gene. The CDR3 has 19 amino acids. Per the germline V gene, CDR1 is SNHLY and CDR2 is FYNNEI. The chain uses TRBV2 and TRBJ2-6; 8 nucleotides match TRBD2. The specimen was PBMCs. The receptor was derived from a man aged 25 to 45 in good health and CMV-seropositive. In DNA, the CDR3 is TGTGCCAGCAGTGAAGCCCGGGGGGGGGCGCTCTCTGGGGCCAACGTCCTGACTTTC. Amino acids: CASSEARGGALSGANVLTF.